Reported below is one T cell receptor beta chain. Its target is not known. The record originates from a study of cytomegalovirus exposure and HLA in healthy donors. Primers for the PCR totalled 60 Vbeta and 13 Jbeta. The assay was immunoSEQ multiplex PCR, and TCRdb's table has in-frame clones only and misses some. The data contain about 130,000 clones, under 80% of them seen just once; the ten biggest clones take up approximately 3.8%. The CDR3 is 15 amino acids. Between the trimmed V and J ends, which lost 1 base and 0 bases, there was a span of 10 bases. Germline CDR1 reads LGHNA; CDR2 reads YNFKEQ. General study results and limits: Roughly uniform sequencing depth across donors was assumed, possibly incorrectly. Within a later analysis, the majority of CMV-associated TCR beta chains appeared HLA-restricted. Indistinguishable V segments such as TRBV6-2 and TRBV6-3 were excluded. In a later analysis, HLA-C alleles had the fewest associated TCRs, DRB1 alleles the most.

This TCR derives from a man in his forties in good health and CMV-seropositive. Sequenced input: PBMCs. This rearrangement joins TRBV4-2 to TRBJ2-7; no reliable D call. CDR3 sequence (DNA): TGTGCCAGCAGCCAAGTTCGCGCTAGCTCCTACGAGCAGTACTTC. It yields the protein CASSQVRASSYEQYF.